This T cell receptor beta chain was identified in a study of blood T cell repertoires in COVID-19 (dated by TCRdb to the early 2020s). Context from the whole study: Samples covering the acute and convalescent phases of COVID-19 were provided by collaborators in the United States, Italy and Spain. Samples were obtained from the ongoing ImmuneRACE study (first 160 participants) and from over 1,000 subjects provided by 6 global collaborators. Nearly every sample came with metadata listing a de-identified subject ID, COVID-19 status, age in years and sex. A freely available public database, intended as a resource for researchers studying the immune response to SARS-CoV-2, is where the repertoires were released. Where available, HLA class I and class II types were taken from metadata supplied by the sample provider and were not determined by assay-based typing. Subjects who had been exposed to COVID-19, were actively infected with it, or had recovered from it provided the deeply sampled blood TCRbeta repertoires that made up the dataset. The material from the prospective study consisted of cDNA or gDNA derived from T cells, B-cell-depleted T cells, or PBMCs.

On this clone: Its specific antigen is unknown. Base quality data are lacking; no much larger clone is found one base away.

From a lookup of the germline V gene, CDR1 and CDR2 are SQVTM and ANQGSEA. At the junction V is shortened by 1 base and J by 10 bases; bases outside the gene matches: 0. From its cysteine to its phenylalanine, the CDR3 spans 11 amino acids. Only CDR3 DNA is held: 33 bases, read in frame from base 1. Each collaborating institution followed its own protocols to collect whole blood in K2EDTA tubes. For TCRbeta analysis, collaborators shipped samples as frozen whole blood, isolated PBMCs, or DNA extracted from either of those sample types. The study at large found these results: The quantity of clinical and demographic metadata differed by source and by participant and was supplied without curation.

TCRbeta CDR3 regions were amplified from genomic DNA by means of the immunoSEQ Assay, a bias-controlled multiplex PCR. Turning to the authors' computational methods: The number of nucleated cells in each sample was estimated by amplification of reference gene primers within the assay. Sequence reads were collapsed and filtered to measure the absolute abundance of every unique TCRbeta CDR3 rearrangement. For each sample, productive Simpson clonality was calculated as the square root of Simpson's diversity index across productive rearrangements. TCRdb stores this immuneACCESS table with in-frame sequences only. Part of the clones is absent; in the studies checked, under half of the shortfall reflects unresolved V genes, and no reason is known for the rest. The V and J calls and clone size are taken from that table; D and trimming were inferred from the DNA. This sample holds around 120,000 clones; 85% were observed only once. About 11% of the sample is held by the ten biggest clonotypes.

Sequencing was carried out using peripheral blood. This chain joins TRBV29-1 to TRBJ2-1; 8 nucleotides in the junction match TRBD2. The receptor was derived from a man older than 75 with acute or convalescent COVID-19. At the DNA level, the sequence is TGCAGCGTTGAAGGGACTAGCGAGCAGTTCTTC. The encoded protein is CSVEGTSEQFF.